This T cell receptor beta chain was sequenced for a study of blood T cell repertoires in COVID-19. Study-wide context: Specimens from acute and convalescent COVID-19 originated in the United States, Italy and Spain.

Recruits, aged about 18 to 100 years, lived in about two dozen US areas. Donors in Cohort 3 counted as recovered after two negative PCRs, clearance, or symptom resolution. Trimming cost V 7 bases and J 10 bases, with 13 bases left between them. There are 11 residues in the CDR3. Germline V gene lookup returns CDR1 SQVTM and CDR2 ANQGSEA. This clone was found once. As originally analysed: From reference gene primer amplification, estimates of nucleated cell counts were derived. This table comes from immunoSEQ multiplex PCR, and its TCRdb copy is limited to in-frame clones, with some not included. V, J and clone size derive from that table, while D and trimming were established from the DNA sequence. The profile covers approximately 300,000 clones, with more than 75% appearing a single time and 5.3% taken by the ten largest.

Sequenced sample: PBMCs or T cells enriched from blood (not recorded which). This sequence originates from a woman in her 30s who had recovered from COVID-19. The genes are TRBV29-1 and TRBJ2-2, with a possible D match to TRBD1 (5 bases). The DNA of the CDR3 is TGCAGCGCCTTGGACAATAAGGAGCTGTTTTTT. Protein product: CSALDNKELFF.